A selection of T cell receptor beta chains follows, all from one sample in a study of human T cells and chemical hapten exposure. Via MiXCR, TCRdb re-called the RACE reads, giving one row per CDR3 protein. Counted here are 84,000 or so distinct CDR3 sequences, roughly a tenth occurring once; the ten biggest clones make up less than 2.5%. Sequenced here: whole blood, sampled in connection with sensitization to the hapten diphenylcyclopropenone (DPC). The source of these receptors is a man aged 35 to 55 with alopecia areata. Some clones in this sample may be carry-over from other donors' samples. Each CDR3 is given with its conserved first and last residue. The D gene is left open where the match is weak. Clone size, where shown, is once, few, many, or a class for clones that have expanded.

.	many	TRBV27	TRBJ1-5	CASATVMGGQPQHF	TGTGCCAGCGCCACCGTCATGGGGGGTCAGCCCCAGCATTTT
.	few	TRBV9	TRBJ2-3	CASSVGGSGAQDTQYF	TGTGCCAGCAGCGTGGGAGGATCTGGGGCGCAAGATACGCAGTATTTT
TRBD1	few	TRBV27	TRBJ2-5	CASSVNTGGLETQYF	TGTGCCAGCAGTGTAAACACAGGGGGCCTAGAGACCCAGTACTTC
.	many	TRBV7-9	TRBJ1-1	CASSLQEGTEAFF	TGTGCCAGCAGCCTACAGGAGGGGACTGAAGCTTTCTTT
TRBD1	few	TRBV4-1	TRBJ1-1	CASRARDRGLRGTEAFF	TGCGCCAGCAGAGCCCGGGACAGGGGGCTGAGGGGGACTGAAGCTTTCTTT
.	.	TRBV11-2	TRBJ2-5	CASSYSPTAITQETQYF	TGTGCCAGCAGCTACTCTCCGACAGCCATAACCCAAGAGACCCAGTACTTC
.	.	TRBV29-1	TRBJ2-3	CSEGTLLDTQYF	TGCAGCGAGGGGACGCTACTAGATACGCAGTATTTT
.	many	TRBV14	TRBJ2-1	CASSQIEGRYNEQFF	TGTGCCAGCAGCCAAATCGAGGGACGCTACAATGAGCAGTTCTTC
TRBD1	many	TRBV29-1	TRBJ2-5	CSVRLFRDRKLQETQYF	TGCAGCGTTAGGTTATTTCGGGACAGGAAGCTCCAAGAGACCCAGTACTTC
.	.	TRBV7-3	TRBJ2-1	CASSQTPYNEQFF	TGTGCCAGCAGCCAGACTCCCTACAATGAGCAGTTCTTC
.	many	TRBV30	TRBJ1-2	CAWSVANYGYTF	TGTGCCTGGAGTGTAGCTAACTATGGCTACACCTTC
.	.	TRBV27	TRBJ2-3	CASSLIGAVSTDTQYF	TGTGCCAGCAGTTTAATCGGGGCAGTTAGCACAGATACGCAGTATTTT
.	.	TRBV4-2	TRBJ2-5	CASSQDEQLPGAQYF	TGTGCCAGCAGCCAAGATGAACAGCTCCCGGGAGCCCAGTACTTC
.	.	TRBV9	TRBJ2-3	CASSVDVRLTYTDTQYF	TGTGCCAGCAGCGTAGATGTGAGACTAACTTACACAGATACGCAGTATTTT
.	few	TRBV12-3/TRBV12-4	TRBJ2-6	CASRGFPSGANVLTF	TGTGCCAGCAGGGGTTTCCCCTCTGGGGCCAACGTCCTGACTTTC
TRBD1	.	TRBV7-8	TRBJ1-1	CASSLDLRTGRTEAFF	TGTGCCAGCAGCCTTGACTTAAGGACAGGGAGGACTGAAGCTTTCTTT
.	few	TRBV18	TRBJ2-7	CASSPPSGLRYF	TGTGCCAGCTCACCACCGTCAGGACTGCGGTACTTC
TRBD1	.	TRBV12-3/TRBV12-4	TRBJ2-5	CASSLSVWDRGGETQYF	TGTGCCAGCAGTTTATCCGTCTGGGACAGGGGAGGGGAGACCCAGTACTTC
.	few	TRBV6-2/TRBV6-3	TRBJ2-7	CASSFEGGQYF	TGTGCCAGCAGTTTTGAAGGTGGGCAGTACTTC
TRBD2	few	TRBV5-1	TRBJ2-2	CASSSGTSGDTGELFF	TGCGCCAGCAGCTCCGGGACTAGCGGTGACACCGGGGAGCTGTTTTTT
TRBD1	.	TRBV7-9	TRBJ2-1	CANSFGQGLDEQFF	TGTGCCAACAGCTTCGGACAGGGACTGGATGAGCAGTTCTTC
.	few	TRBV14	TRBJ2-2	CASSWDFNTGELFF	TGTGCCAGCAGCTGGGACTTTAACACCGGGGAGCTGTTTTTT